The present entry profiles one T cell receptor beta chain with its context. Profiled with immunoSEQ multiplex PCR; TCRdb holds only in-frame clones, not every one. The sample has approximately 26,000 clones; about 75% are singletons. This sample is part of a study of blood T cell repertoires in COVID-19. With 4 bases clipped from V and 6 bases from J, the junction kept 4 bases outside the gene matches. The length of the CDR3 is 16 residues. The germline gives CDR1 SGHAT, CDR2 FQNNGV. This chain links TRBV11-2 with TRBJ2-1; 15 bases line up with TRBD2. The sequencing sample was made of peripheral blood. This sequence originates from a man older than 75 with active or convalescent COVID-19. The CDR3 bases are TGTGCCAGCAGCTGGACTAGCGGGGGGGTGGTCAATGAGCAGTTCTTC. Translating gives CASSWTSGGVVNEQFF.